Listed below are T cell receptor beta chains from one sample, sequenced in a study of T cells after yellow fever vaccination. TCRdb used MiXCR to reprocess the 5' RACE reads, holding one entry per CDR3 protein. The sample lists 300,000 to 400,000 distinct CDR3 sequences, under 15% occurring once. Sequenced material: CD4+ T cells sorted from PBMCs, taken 15 days after the yellow fever booster vaccination. The receptor source for this set is a man aged 18 to 35 who received the YFV17D yellow fever vaccine. Each CDR3 is given with its conserved first and last residue. The D gene is left open where the match is weak. For some rows the clone size is stated as once, few or many, or as a class when expanded; others skip it.

.	TRBV4-3	many	TRBJ1-5	TGCGCCAGCAGCCAACAGAGGGAGGGAGGTCAGCCCCAGCATTTT	CASSQQREGGQPQHF
.	TRBV5-6	.	TRBJ1-5	TGTGCCAGCAGCTTGTCGTCTTGGTACAACAATCAGCCCCAGCATTTT	CASSLSSWYNNQPQHF
TRBD2	TRBV12-3/TRBV12-4	.	TRBJ2-7	TGTGCCAGCAGTTCCCTGCTTAGCGGGGGTTACTACGAGCAGTACTTC	CASSSLLSGGYYEQYF
TRBD1	TRBV6-5	.	TRBJ2-3	TGTGCCAGCAGTTACTCTCGGACAGGGGATTTAGGAGATACGCAGTATTTT	CASSYSRTGDLGDTQYF
.	TRBV6-2/TRBV6-3	.	TRBJ2-2	TGTGCCAGCGGAAACATCATGGGCGGGGAGCTGTTTTTT	CASGNIMGGELFF
.	TRBV14	few	TRBJ1-6	TGTGCCAGCAGAACGGGAGGGGAGTCACCCCTCCACTTT	CASRTGGESPLHF
.	TRBV7-3	.	TRBJ2-5	TGTGCCAGCAGCTTTAACGCGTTGCAAGAGACCCAGTACTTC	CASSFNALQETQYF
.	TRBV7-3	many	TRBJ2-6	TGTGCCAGTGCGTTGGCGGGGGCCAACGTCCTGACTTTC	CASALAGANVLTF
.	TRBV25-1	few	TRBJ2-2	TGTGCCAGCAGTGAAATCGACGCGAACACCGGGGAGCTGTTTTTT	CASSEIDANTGELFF
TRBD2	TRBV20-1	many	TRBJ2-1	TGCAGTGCAGGACTAGCGGGGGCAACCTACAATGAGCAGTTCTTC	CSAGLAGATYNEQFF
.	TRBV4-3	few	TRBJ1-2	TGCGCCAGCAGCCAGACAACTAACTATGGCTACACCTTC	CASSQTTNYGYTF
.	TRBV4-3	.	TRBJ2-3	TGCGCCAGCAGCGCCCACCCTAGGCCTCCAGATACGCAGTATTTT	CASSAHPRPPDTQYF
.	TRBV20-1	few	TRBJ2-5	TGCAGTGCTAGCTGGGTCCCGGGAGAGACCCAGTACTTC	CSASWVPGETQYF
.	TRBV20-1	few	TRBJ1-5	TGCAGCGCTCAAAGGGTATCTCAGCCCCAGCATTTT	CSAQRVSQPQHF
.	TRBV6-1	few	TRBJ2-4	TGTGCCAGCAGGAATGAGGCGGGCGGCATTCAGTACTTC	CASRNEAGGIQYF
.	TRBV27	many	TRBJ2-2	TGTGCCAGCAGTTTTAATGGGGCCGGCACCGGGGAGCTGTTTTTT	CASSFNGAGTGELFF
.	TRBV25-1	few	TRBJ2-3	TGTGCCGGTCGGGCCGACGGCACAGATACGCAGTATTTT	CAGRADGTDTQYF
TRBD1	TRBV5-1	few	TRBJ1-1	TGCGCCAGCAGCCTGGACGTTACAGGGGGGACTTTCTTT	CASSLDVTGGTFF
.	TRBV5-4	few	TRBJ2-1	TGTGCCAGCAGCTTGCAGGATAGTGAGCAGTTCTTC	CASSLQDSEQFF
TRBD2	TRBV27	.	TRBJ2-3	TGTGCCAGCAGTTTTCGACTAGCGGGCACAGATACGCAGTATTTT	CASSFRLAGTDTQYF
.	TRBV5-1	.	TRBJ2-1	TGCGCCAGCAGCTTGACGGTCCCCGGAGGGAGTGAGCAGTTCTTC	CASSLTVPGGSEQFF
.	TRBV7-2	few	TRBJ2-7	TGTGCCAGCAGCTACGTCTCCTACGAGCAGTACTTC	CASSYVSYEQYF
.	TRBV7-9	many	TRBJ1-2	TGTGCCAGCAGCTTAGTAGGTGCGGACTATGGCTACACCTTC	CASSLVGADYGYTF
.	TRBV20-1	few	TRBJ2-1	TGCAGTGCCCAGGTGGGACCCTTTGGCAATGAGCAGTTCTTC	CSAQVGPFGNEQFF
.	TRBV19	.	TRBJ2-7	TGTGCCAGTAGGAACCAAGGGGAGACCCCCTACGAGCAGTACTTC	CASRNQGETPYEQYF
.	TRBV3-1	few	TRBJ2-3	TGTGCCAGCAGCCGGATATTCTCTAGCACAGATACGCAGTATTTT	CASSRIFSSTDTQYF
.	TRBV5-1	many	TRBJ1-3	TGCGCCAGCAGCTTGGAAGGGGTGCGCCGGTCTGGAAACACCATATATTTT	CASSLEGVRRSGNTIYF
.	TRBV15	.	TRBJ2-7	TGTGCCACCAGCAGATTAGGGGATCTTAGCGAGCAGTACTTC	CATSRLGDLSEQYF
.	TRBV30	.	TRBJ1-5	TGTGCCTGGAGTCCCCGCGGGGGAGAGCCCCAGCATTTT	CAWSPRGGEPQHF
.	TRBV20-1	few	TRBJ2-3	TGCAGTGCTAGGAGGAGGGGGGGAGGCACAGATACGCAGTATTTT	CSARRRGGGTDTQYF
.	TRBV24-1	few	TRBJ2-1	TGTGCCACCAGTGATTTTTACCTAGCGGAGCAGTTCTTC	CATSDFYLAEQFF
.	TRBV4-1	few	TRBJ2-2	TGCGCCAGCAGCCAAGCCCAGCGAACCGGGGAGCTGTTTTTT	CASSQAQRTGELFF
TRBD1	TRBV7-2	.	TRBJ2-1	TGTGCCAGCAGCCCGAGACAGGGTACCTACAATGAGCAGTTCTTC	CASSPRQGTYNEQFF
.	TRBV7-2	many	TRBJ2-7	TGTGCCAGCAGCTCGTACGAGGGGGTTGACGAGCAGTACTTC	CASSSYEGVDEQYF
TRBD1	TRBV5-6	few	TRBJ1-2	TGTGCCAGCAGCGCAGGGGGAAGGAATGGCTACACCTTC	CASSAGGRNGYTF
.	TRBV6-2/TRBV6-3	few	TRBJ2-1	TGTGCCAGCGGGCAGGCGACCTCAAATGAGCAGTTCTTC	CASGQATSNEQFF
TRBD1	TRBV10-1	.	TRBJ1-1	TGCGCCAGCAGTGCCTGGACAGGGGAGGACACTGAAGCTTTCTTT	CASSAWTGEDTEAFF
.	TRBV18	.	TRBJ1-2	TGTGCCAGCTCACCACTGGGTGTCACCAACTATGGCTACACCTTC	CASSPLGVTNYGYTF
.	TRBV11-2	many	TRBJ2-1	TGTGCCAGCAGCTTCGCGGGCTTAGACAACAATGAGCAGTTCTTC	CASSFAGLDNNEQFF
.	TRBV3-1	many	TRBJ1-6	TGTGCCAGCACCTTGAGTGAAACGAATTCACCCCTCCACTTT	CASTLSETNSPLHF